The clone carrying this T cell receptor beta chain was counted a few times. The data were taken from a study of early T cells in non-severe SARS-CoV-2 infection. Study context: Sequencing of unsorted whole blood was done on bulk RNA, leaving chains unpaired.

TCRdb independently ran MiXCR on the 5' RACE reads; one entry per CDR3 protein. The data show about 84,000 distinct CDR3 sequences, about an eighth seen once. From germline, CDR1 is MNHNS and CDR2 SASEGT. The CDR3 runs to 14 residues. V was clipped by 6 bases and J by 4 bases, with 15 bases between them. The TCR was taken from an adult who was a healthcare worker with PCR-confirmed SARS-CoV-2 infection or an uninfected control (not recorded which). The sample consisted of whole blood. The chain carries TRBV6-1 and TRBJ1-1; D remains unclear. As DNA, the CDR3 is TGTGCCAGCAGCCTGGAAGGTTTCTCCACTGAAGCTTTCTTT. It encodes CASSLEGFSTEAFF.